This T cell receptor beta chain was identified during a study of OX40 agonist ivuxolimab in advanced cancers. Study conclusions and caveats: At 0.1 to 3.0 mg/kg, clonal expansion of CD4+ and CD8+ blood T cells had occurred by week 6. Fewer expanded clones were found on average in CD4+ than in CD8+ T cells. Several nonresponders also turned out to have low normalized T-cell clonal expansion.

Clones were sequenced by immunoSEQ multiplex PCR, and TCRdb holds only the in-frame ones, with some missing. Of around 73,000 clones listed, 85% to 90% are singletons. About this clone: Antigen: not known.

Trimming removed 10 bases from V and 4 bases from J, with 9 bases in between. This CDR3 comprises 11 residues. Germline-derived CDR1 and CDR2 are LNHDA and SQIVND (reference sequence). The input for sequencing was CD4+ or CD8+ T cells sorted from blood, taken in a trial of the OX40 agonist ivuxolimab. This rearrangement joins TRBV19 to TRBJ2-3; no clear D. The TCR was taken from an adult with an advanced solid tumor such as melanoma, head and neck, liver or kidney cancer. CDR3 nucleotides: TGTGCCACCAGGAACTCAGATACGCAGTATTTT. This gives the protein CATRNSDTQYF.